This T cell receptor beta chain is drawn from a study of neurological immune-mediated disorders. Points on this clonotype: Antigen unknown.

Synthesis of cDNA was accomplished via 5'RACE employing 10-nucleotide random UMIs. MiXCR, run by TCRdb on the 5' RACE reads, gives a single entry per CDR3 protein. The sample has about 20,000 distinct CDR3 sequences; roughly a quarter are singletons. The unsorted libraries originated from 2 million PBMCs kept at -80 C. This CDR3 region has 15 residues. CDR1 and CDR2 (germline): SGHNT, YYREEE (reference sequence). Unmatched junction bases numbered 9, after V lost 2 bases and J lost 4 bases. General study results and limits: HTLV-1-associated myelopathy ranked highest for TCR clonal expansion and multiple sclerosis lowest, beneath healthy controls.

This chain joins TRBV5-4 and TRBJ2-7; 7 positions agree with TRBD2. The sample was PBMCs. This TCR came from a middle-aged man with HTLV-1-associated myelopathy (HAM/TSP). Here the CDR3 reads CASSFPSGGRYEQYF. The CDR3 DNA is TGTGCCAGCAGCTTCCCTAGCGGAGGGAGGTACGAGCAGTACTTC.